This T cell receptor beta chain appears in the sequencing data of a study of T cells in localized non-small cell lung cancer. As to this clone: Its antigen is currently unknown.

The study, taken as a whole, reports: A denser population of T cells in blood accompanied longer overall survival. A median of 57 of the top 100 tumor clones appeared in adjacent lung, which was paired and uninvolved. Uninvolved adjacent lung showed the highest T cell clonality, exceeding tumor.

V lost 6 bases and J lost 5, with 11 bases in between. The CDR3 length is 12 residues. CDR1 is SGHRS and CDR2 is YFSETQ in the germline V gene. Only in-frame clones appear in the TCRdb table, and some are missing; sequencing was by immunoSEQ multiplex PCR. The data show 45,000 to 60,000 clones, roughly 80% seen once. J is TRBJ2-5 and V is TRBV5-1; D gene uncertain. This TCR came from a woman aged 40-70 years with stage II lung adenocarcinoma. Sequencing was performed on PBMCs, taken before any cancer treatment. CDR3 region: CASTANLETQYF. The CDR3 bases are TGCGCCAGCACGGCCAACCTGGAGACCCAGTACTTC.